This TCR beta chain is from a study of blood T cell repertoires in COVID-19. The CDR3 runs 14 residues. Germline loops: CDR1 SGHTS, CDR2 YDEGEE. The V gene end was trimmed by 4 bases and the J gene end by 5 bases; junction bases not matched to a gene: 8. Sequencing was performed with immunoSEQ multiplex PCR; in TCRdb, only in-frame clones are kept and a portion is missing. The sample has a few hundred thousand clones, about 83% seen once. The sample taken for sequencing was peripheral blood. The chain is built from TRBV5-8 and TRBJ2-5; 7 bases match TRBD2. This clonotype originated in a man aged 30-40 years who had recovered from COVID-19. The CDR3 coding sequence is TGTGCCAGCAGCCGGACTAGTCAGATCGAGACCCAGTACTTC. This encodes CASSRTSQIETQYF. Together with reference TRBV5-8 and TRBJ2-5, the CDR3 gives the full variable domain: EAGVTQSPTHLIKTRGQQATLRCSPISGHTSVYWYQQALGLGLQFLLWYDEGEERNRGNFPPRFSGRQFPNYSSELNVNALELEDSALYLCASSRTSQIETQYFGPGTRLLVL.